This entry concerns a single T cell receptor beta chain. The sample comes from a study of shared clonotypes between healthy human individuals. V dropped 5 bases and J dropped 7; count of bases not matched to a gene: 8. CDR1 MDHEN and CDR2 SYDVKM come from the germline V gene. CDR3 length: 15 amino acids. Data came from immunoSEQ multiplex PCR; TCRdb stores just in-frame clones and leaves some out. The table records under 650,000 clones, roughly 95% of them present only once. This TCR derives from a woman younger than 45 in good health. Sequenced material: naive CD4+ T cells sorted from blood. Subset noted: CD45RA+ positively selected. The rearrangement uses TRBV28 and TRBJ1-4; 9 bases are shared with TRBD1. The CDR3 protein is CASSEAQGAGEKLFF. CDR3 DNA sequence: TGTGCCAGCAGTGAAGCACAGGGGGCGGGTGAAAAACTGTTTTTT.